One and the same sample provided the 24 T cell receptor beta chains below, sequenced in a study of circulating tumor DNA in untreated peripheral T-cell lymphoma. Clones were sequenced by immunoSEQ multiplex PCR, and TCRdb holds only the in-frame ones, with some missing. This table holds some 2,400 clones, around 80% found once. The specimen was tumor tissue. Receptors originate from a human donor with peripheral T-cell lymphoma.

The V gene is TRBV6-8, the J gene TRBJ1-1, with D unresolved. The CDR3 runs to 15 residues. V was pared by 0 bases and J by 1 base, with 9 bases between. The germline gives CDR1 MNHGY, CDR2 SAAAGT. This chain's CDR3 is CASSYSTEGNTEAFF. CDR3 coding DNA: TGTGCCAGCAGTTACTCGACTGAGGGGAACACTGAAGCTTTCTTT.

The V call is TRBV23-1, the J call TRBJ2-7; 7 bases fit TRBD1. TRBV23-1 is an ORF, and what it does is uncertain. The CDR3 contains 16 residues. V was pared by 6 bases and J by 1 base, with 12 bases of the junction left unmatched. The DNA for the CDR3 is TGCGCCAGCAGCCCTCCGACAGGGCTCACATCCTACGAGCAGTACTTC. This translates into CASSPPTGLTSYEQYF.

The gene calls are TRBV6-8 and TRBJ1-1; D is perhaps TRBD1 (6 bases). This CDR3 is 14 amino acids long. The ends were cut back, 1 base at V and 1 base at J, with 7 bases in the middle. In germline, CDR1 is MNHGY, CDR2 SAAAGT. The CDR3, as DNA: TGTGCCAGCAGTTACTTACAGGGGAACACTGAAGCTTTCTTT. Its protein product is CASSYLQGNTEAFF.

This clone was detected once. The chain uses TRBV18 and TRBJ2-5; 7 nucleotides line up with TRBD2. J lost 1 base, V lost 6 bases, and 14 bases had no gene match. CDR1 and CDR2 from the germline V gene are KGHSH and LQKENI. This CDR3 region has 17 residues. This chain's CDR3 is CASSQAVSSGTQETQYF. Written as DNA, the CDR3 is TGTGCCAGCTCCCAAGCGGTTTCTAGCGGTACCCAAGAGACCCAGTACTTC.

The gene calls are TRBV12-2 and TRBJ2-5; the listed D gene, TRBD1, was not tested against the DNA. TRBV12-2 is a recognized pseudogene. The CDR3 length is 15 residues. The CDR3 nucleotides are TGTGCCAGTTCTCTTGGGACAGGGGGCTGGGAGACCCAGTACTTC. This sequence encodes CASSLGTGGWETQYF.

The chain is built from TRBV28 and TRBJ2-2; D is uncertain. The CDR3 sequence is 14 residues long. The germline V and J ends were trimmed by 3 bases and 2 bases, with 7 bases remaining between them. Germline assignment: CDR1 MDHEN and CDR2 SYDVKM. Here the CDR3 reads CASSLASNTGELFF. The CDR3, as DNA: TGTGCCAGCAGTTTGGCCTCCAACACCGGGGAGCTGTTTTTT.

The chain links TRBV6-8 to TRBJ2-1; TRBD2 aligns across 8 bases. This CDR3 has 14 residues. Germline trimming cut 0 bases from V and 6 bases from J; bases unmatched to any gene: 1. Germline V CDR1 and CDR2: MNHGY, SAAAGT. The CDR3 DNA sequence: TGTGCCAGCAGTTACTCCCGGGAGGGCAATGAGCAGTTCTTC. Its translation is CASSYSREGNEQFF.

The chain employs TRBV19 and TRBJ2-7; D assignment may be TRBD1 or TRBD2 (5 bases each). The CDR3 contains 14 residues. CDR1 is LNHDA and CDR2 is SQIVND in the germline V gene (reference sequence). The germline V and J ends were trimmed by 10 bases and 3 bases, with 19 bases remaining between them. The CDR3 nucleotides read TGTGCCACCTCGGGACGAGGTATGAGCTACGAGCAGTACTTC. This sequence encodes CATSGRGMSYEQYF.

This chain links TRBV15 with TRBJ2-7; 8 bases line up with TRBD2. V dropped 0 bases and J dropped 9; count of bases not matched to a gene: 7. The germline V gene has CDR1 LNHNV and CDR2 YYDKDF (reference sequence). This CDR3 has 14 residues. CDR3 bases: TGTGCCACCAGCAGAGATATGGCGGGGGGCGGGCAGTACTTC. Protein: CATSRDMAGGGQYF.

The V call is TRBV28, the J call TRBJ2-1; TRBD2 is a possible D gene (6 bases). This CDR3 region has 15 residues. V was shortened by 5 bases and J by 3 bases, with 14 bases between the two germline ends. The V gene's germline CDR1 is MDHEN and CDR2 SYDVKM. As DNA, the CDR3 is TGTGCCAGCAGTCCAACTAACGGGGGCTACAATGAGCAGTTCTTC. Translation: CASSPTNGGYNEQFF.

This sequence joins TRBV11-3 and TRBJ2-5, with 10 bases lining up with TRBD1. V shed 3 bases, J shed 4 bases, and the junction held 2 bases outside the gene matches. Germline assignment: CDR1 SGHNT and CDR2 YENEEA. The CDR3 is 14 residues long. For the CDR3, the DNA is TGTGCCAGCAGCTTTCGGACAGGGGGAGAGACCCAGTACTTC. This translates into CASSFRTGGETQYF.

The gene calls are TRBV19 and TRBJ1-1; a possible D gene is TRBD1 (6 bases). V was clipped by 5 bases and J by 6 bases, with 10 bases between them. The germline V gene encodes CDR1 LNHDA and CDR2 SQIVND (reference sequence). The CDR3 spans 12 residues. In DNA form, the CDR3 reads TGTGCCAGTAGTCCAAAGGGGGCTGAAGCTTTCTTT. This encodes CASSPKGAEAFF.

Only a few counts were recorded for this clone. The chain links TRBV19 to TRBJ2-3; TRBD1 aligns across 7 bases. From germline, CDR1 is LNHDA and CDR2 SQIVND (reference sequence). V lost 4 bases, J lost 2 bases, and 9 bases stayed unmatched. The length of the CDR3 is 16 residues. Written as DNA, the CDR3 is TGTGCCAGTAGTAGACAGGGCCACCAATCCACAGATACGCAGTATTTT. This encodes CASSRQGHQSTDTQYF.

The CDR3 coding sequence is TGTGCCAGCAGCCCCGGGTGGCGCGGGGGCTCCTACGAGCAGTACTTC. This encodes CASSPGWRGGSYEQYF. The rearrangement joins TRBV12-1 to TRBJ2-7; the table's D call TRBD2 went unverified against the DNA. TRBV12-1 is listed as a pseudogene. The CDR3 loop spans 16 amino acids.

This clone came up once. The chain combines TRBV25-1 with TRBJ1-3; possible D gene TRBD1, 6 bases. There are 14 residues in the CDR3. Deletions cut 3 bases from V and 7 bases from J, with 13 bases between. Germline V lookup: CDR1 MGHDK, CDR2 SYGVNS. CDR3 sequence (DNA): TGTGCCAGCAGTGAGGGGGATAGGGGGAACACCATATATTTT. It encodes CASSEGDRGNTIYF. Full variable domain (missing parts from reference TRBV25-1 and TRBJ1-3): EADIYQTPRYLVIGTGKKITLECSQTMGHDKMYWYQQDPGMELHLIHYSYGVNSTEKGDLSSESTVSRIRTEHFPLTLESARPSHTSQYLCASSEGDRGNTIYFGEGSWLTVV.

A few counts support this clone. The chain is built from TRBV28 and TRBJ1-1, with a possible D match to TRBD1 (6 bases). CDR1 and CDR2 from the germline V gene are MDHEN and SYDVKM. Trimming shortened V by 3 bases and J by 1 base, and 6 bases separated the two germline ends. This CDR3 has 13 residues. The CDR3 protein is CASSLTGNTEAFF. CDR3 DNA sequence: TGTGCCAGCAGTTTGACAGGGAACACTGAAGCTTTCTTT. Complete variable domain (other parts from reference TRBV28 and TRBJ1-1): DVKVTQSSRYLVKRTGEKVFLECVQDMDHENMFWYRQDPGLGLRLIYFSYDVKMKEKGDIPEGYSVSREKKERFSLILESASTNQTSMYLCASSLTGNTEAFFGQGTRLTVV.

The gene calls are TRBV28 and TRBJ2-1, with 7 bases matching TRBD2. CDR3 length equals 14 residues. Germline V gives CDR1 MDHEN, CDR2 SYDVKM. The J segment lost 6 bases and the V segment lost 7 bases, leaving 9 bases of the junction unmatched. DNA for the CDR3: TGTGCCAGCATGAGGGCGGGGGTTCTCAATGAGCAGTTCTTC. It codes for CASMRAGVLNEQFF.

This rearrangement joins TRBV18 to TRBJ2-2; D is unresolved. The CDR3 sequence is 14 residues long. V lost 2 bases and J lost 6, with 10 bases in between. The germline V gene has CDR1 KGHSH and CDR2 LQKENI. The CDR3 DNA sequence: TGTGCCAGCTCACCAATACAGACGGCCGGGGAGCTGTTTTTT. Translating gives CASSPIQTAGELFF.

Details on this clone: At one boundary the junction diverges from the germline segment, which might be a read error. J is TRBJ1-1 and V is TRBV6-8, with 7 bases matching TRBD1. CDR3 size: 14 residues. The V gene's germline CDR1 is MNHGY and CDR2 SAAAGT. In DNA, the CDR3 is TGTGCCATCAGTGCCCGGGACAGTCGCACTGAAGCTTTCTTT. It specifies CAISARDSRTEAFF.

This clone was seen once. V gene TRBV11-3 combines with J gene TRBJ2-4; D gene ambiguous. The CDR3 extends over 14 amino acids. Germline V gene sequence: CDR1 SGHNT, CDR2 YENEEA. The V end lost 0 bases, the J end lost 0 bases, and 3 bases lay between the germline ends. The DNA of the CDR3 is TGTGCCAGCAGCTTAGAGGTAGCCAAAAACATTCAGTACTTC. This codes for CASSLEVAKNIQYF.

The rearrangement uses TRBV19 and TRBJ2-2, with D hard to call. This CDR3 is 18 amino acids long. Germline V gene data show CDR1 as LNHDA and CDR2 as SQIVND (reference sequence). V lost 4 bases, J lost 3 bases, and 21 bases lay in between. In DNA form, the CDR3 reads TGTGCCAGTAGTACCCAAGCTTCTAGGGTCTGGGACACCGGGGAGCTGTTTTTT. Translation gives CASSTQASRVWDTGELFF.

The V and J genes are TRBV11-3 and TRBJ1-3; D not resolved. V lost 2 bases and J 0 bases, leaving 11 bases between the germline ends. The CDR3 is 16 residues long. Germline V gives CDR1 SGHNT, CDR2 YENEEA. Here the CDR3 reads CASSLTTVNSGNTIYF. The CDR3 bases are TGTGCCAGCAGCTTAACTACAGTCAACTCTGGAAACACCATATATTTT.

The chain combines TRBV6-8 with TRBJ2-2, with 11 bases that match TRBD2. Unmatched junction bases numbered 6, after V lost 2 bases and J lost 7 bases. This CDR3 is built from 16 residues. Germline CDR1 reads MNHGY; CDR2 reads SAAAGT. CDR3 loop: CASSYTSGSYGGELFF. Here the CDR3 DNA reads TGTGCCAGCAGTTACACTAGCGGGAGTTATGGCGGGGAGCTGTTTTTT.

The chain couples TRBV28 to TRBJ1-1; D unresolved. The CDR3 is made up of 12 amino acids. The V end lost 4 bases, the J end lost 5 bases, and 8 bases lay between the germline ends. The germline CDR1 and CDR2 sequences are MDHEN and SYDVKM. The CDR3 nucleotides read TGTGCCAGCAGTTATCTACGAACTGAAGCTTTCTTT. Translated: CASSYLRTEAFF.